This T cell receptor (beta chain) comes out of a study of post-analysis software for immune sequencing data. About the study: Several disease courses (relapsing-remitting, secondary progressive and progressive-relapsing) of multiple sclerosis were included. Study-wide results and caveats: With TRBV5-6, TRBV5-1 and TRBV20-1 included, about five TRBV segments were more frequent in patients than in controls. Compared with controls, patients showed significantly lower normalized Chao1 diversity.

Every TCR beta cDNA library bore unique molecular identifiers. TCRdb re-called the PCR reads through MiXCR, storing one row per CDR3 protein. This table has over 150,000 distinct CDR3 sequences, under 40% appearing once. The V gene lost 5 bases and the J gene lost 3 bases, with 7 bases spanning the gap. The germline gives CDR1 DFQATT, CDR2 SNEGSKA (reference sequence). This CDR3 contains 12 residues. Details on this clonotype: No antigen is known for it.

V is TRBV20-1 and J is TRBJ2-2; D not certain. The input for sequencing was blood, taken after autologous hematopoietic stem cell transplantation. This TCR was sampled from a girl aged 10 to 17 with multiple sclerosis. CDR3 nucleotides: TGCAGTGCTCGCCTGTACACCGGGGAGCTGTTTTTT. As protein: CSARLYTGELFF.